This T cell receptor beta chain was observed in a study of cytomegalovirus exposure and HLA in healthy donors. Study findings and constraints: The only immune exposure information that was available was CMV serostatus. The Asian-associated ancestry cluster reportedly had fewer N-insertions than the approximately 670-donor mean in a later analysis. After further analysis at a later stage, 16,951 TCR beta sequences were associated with HLA alleles at 0.05 false discovery rate.

This CDR3 contains 16 residues. V lost 0 bases and J lost 3, with 14 bases in between. The PCR used 60 Vbeta and 13 Jbeta primers. The data were produced by immunoSEQ multiplex PCR, yet TCRdb's version contains in-frame clones alone and is incomplete. Of more than 150,000 clones detected, 77% appear once; the ten largest clones hold 1.4%. As for this clone: Its antigen remains unknown.

Sequencing input: PBMCs. This chain links TRBV23-1 with TRBJ1-1; the D is unclear. TRBV23-1 is an ORF, and what it does is uncertain. This sequence was found in a man between 18 and 29 years old in good health and CMV-seronegative. The CDR3 bases are TGCGCCAGCAGTCAATCGAAAGCGGGTCGGGACACTGAAGCTTTCTTT. Translation gives CASSQSKAGRDTEAFF.